The 9 T cell receptor beta chains below come from one sample, sequenced in a study of blood T cell repertoires in COVID-19. Assay used: immunoSEQ multiplex PCR; TCRdb lists only in-frame clones, some missing. The sample records just over 300,000 clones, 80% to 90% being singletons. Sequenced: PBMCs or T cells enriched from blood (not recorded which). The receptors originated from a man aged 25 to 40 who had recovered from COVID-19.

The CDR3 loop reads CASRAGADTQYF. CDR3 nucleotides: TGTGCCTCCAGGGCAGGGGCAGATACGCAGTATTTT. The chain links TRBV10-3 to TRBJ2-3; possibly TRBD1 for D (6 bases). V lost 11 bases, J lost 4 bases, and 13 bases lay in between. CDR3 length equals 12 residues. CDR1 and CDR2 from the germline V gene are ENHRY and SYGVKD.

The rearrangement joins TRBV5-4 to TRBJ2-3; 7 nucleotides match TRBD1. V lost 5 bases to trimming and J lost 2 bases; unmatched junction nucleotides: 11. This CDR3 region has 16 residues. Germline V gives CDR1 SGHNT, CDR2 YYREEE (reference sequence). The CDR3 is CASRGAAGGITDTQYF. The CDR3 DNA follows: TGTGCCAGCAGGGGGGCGGCAGGGGGAATCACAGATACGCAGTATTTT.

This chain joins TRBV6-4 and TRBJ1-6; TRBD1 matches 9 bases. Germline values: CDR1 MRHNA, CDR2 SNTAGT. V gave up 4 bases and J gave up 8 bases; unmatched junction bases: 3. The CDR3 contains 14 residues. The CDR3 DNA reads as TGTGCCAGCAGTGCGACAGGGGGAGATTCACCCCTCCACTTT. Translated: CASSATGGDSPLHF.

The chain combines TRBV9 with TRBJ1-1, with D perhaps matching TRBD1 (6 bases). V lost 4 bases to trimming and J lost 3 bases, with 13 bases between them. Germline CDR1 and CDR2: SGDLS and YYNGEE. This CDR3 has 14 residues. CDR3 coding DNA: TGTGCCAGCAGCATGCGCGACAGGTACACTGAAGCTTTCTTT. Protein product: CASSMRDRYTEAFF.

J is TRBJ2-7 and V is TRBV18; D is perhaps TRBD1 (6 bases). The V end lost 3 bases, the J end lost 5 bases, and 8 bases lay between the germline ends. Germline V gives CDR1 KGHSH, CDR2 LQKENI. This CDR3 has 12 amino acids. CDR3 loop: CASSPRDNEQYF. The CDR3 DNA is TGTGCCAGCTCACCCCGGGACAACGAGCAGTACTTC.

The V gene is TRBV3-1 (or the pseudogene TRBV3-2), the J gene TRBJ2-2; TRBD2 aligns across 7 bases. Trimming cost V 4 bases and J 5 bases; bases outside gene matches: 7. The CDR3 totals 15 residues. CDR1 and CDR2 from the germline V gene are LGHDT and YNNKEL (reference sequence). CDR3 region: CASSRLTSRTGELFF. The CDR3 DNA sequence: TGTGCCAGCAGCCGACTGACTAGCCGGACCGGGGAGCTGTTTTTT.

This rearrangement joins TRBV18 to TRBJ2-7; D is unresolved. Trimming removed 3 bases at V and 3 bases at J, with 6 bases between. Per germline, CDR1 KGHSH and CDR2 LQKENI. The CDR3 is 12 residues long. CDR3 DNA: TGTGCCAGCTCACCTAATAACTACGAGCAGTACTTC. Protein: CASSPNNYEQYF.

This clone appeared a single time. The V call is TRBV10-1, the J call TRBJ2-7, with D possibly being TRBD1 (6 bases). Germline CDR1 WNHNN, CDR2 SYGVQD (reference sequence). V gave up 2 bases and J gave up 3 bases, with 8 bases separating them. CDR3 length equals 13 residues. In nucleotides, the CDR3 is TGCGCCAGCAGTGAGGCAGGGGACTACGAGCAGTACTTC. Its translation is CASSEAGDYEQYF.

This clone occurred once. DNA for the CDR3: TGCAGTGCTAGGATCAGGGAGACCCAGTACTTC. Protein product: CSARIRETQYF. The V and J genes are TRBV20-1 and TRBJ2-5; D remains ambiguous. CDR3 length: 11 residues. Germline CDR1 reads DFQATT; CDR2 reads SNEGSKA (reference sequence). V was cut by 3 bases and J by 5 bases, with 7 bases left in between.